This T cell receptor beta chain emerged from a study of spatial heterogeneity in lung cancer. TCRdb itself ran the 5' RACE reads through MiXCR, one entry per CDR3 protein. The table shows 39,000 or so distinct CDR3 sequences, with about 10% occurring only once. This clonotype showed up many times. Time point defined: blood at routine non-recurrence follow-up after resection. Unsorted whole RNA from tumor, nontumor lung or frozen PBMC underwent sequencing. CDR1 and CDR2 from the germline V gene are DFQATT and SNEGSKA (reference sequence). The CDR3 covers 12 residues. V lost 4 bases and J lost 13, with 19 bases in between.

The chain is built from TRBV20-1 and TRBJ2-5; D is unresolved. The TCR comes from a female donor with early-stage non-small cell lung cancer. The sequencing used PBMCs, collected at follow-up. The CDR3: CSATEVEATGYF. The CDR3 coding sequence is TGCAGTGCTACAGAGGTAGAGGCTACCGGGTACTTC.